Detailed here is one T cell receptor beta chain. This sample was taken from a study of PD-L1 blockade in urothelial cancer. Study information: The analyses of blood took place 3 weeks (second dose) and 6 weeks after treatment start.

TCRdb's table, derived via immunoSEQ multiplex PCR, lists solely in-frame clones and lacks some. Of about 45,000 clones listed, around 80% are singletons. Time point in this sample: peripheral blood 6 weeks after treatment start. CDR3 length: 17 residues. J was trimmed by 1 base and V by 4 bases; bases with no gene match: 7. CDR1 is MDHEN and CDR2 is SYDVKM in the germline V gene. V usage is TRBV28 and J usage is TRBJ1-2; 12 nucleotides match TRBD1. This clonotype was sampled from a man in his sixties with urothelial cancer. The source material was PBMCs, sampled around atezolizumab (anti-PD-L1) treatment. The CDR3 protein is CASSSGTGGPINYGYTF. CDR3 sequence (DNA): TGTGCCAGCAGTTCCGGGACAGGGGGCCCTATTAACTATGGCTACACCTTC.